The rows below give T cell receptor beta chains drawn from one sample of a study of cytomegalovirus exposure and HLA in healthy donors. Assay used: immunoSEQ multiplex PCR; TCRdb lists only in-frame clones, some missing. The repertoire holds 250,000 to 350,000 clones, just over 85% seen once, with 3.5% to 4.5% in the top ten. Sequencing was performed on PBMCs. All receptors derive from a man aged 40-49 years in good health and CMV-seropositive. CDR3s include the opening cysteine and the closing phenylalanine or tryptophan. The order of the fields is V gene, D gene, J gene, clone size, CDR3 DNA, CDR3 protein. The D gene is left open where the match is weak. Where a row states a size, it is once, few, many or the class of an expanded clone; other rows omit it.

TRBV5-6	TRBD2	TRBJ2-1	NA	TGTGCCAGCAGCCGGGAGGGGAGCTTTAAGTTCTTC	CASSREGSFKFF
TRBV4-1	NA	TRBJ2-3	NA	TGCGCCAGCAGCCAAGATGCTACGGGGTTTTTCACAGATACGCAGTATTTT	CASSQDATGFFTDTQYF
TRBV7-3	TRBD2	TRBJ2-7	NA	TGTGCCAGCAGGGTTTCCCGGGAGGACCCCTACGAGCAGTACTTC	CASRVSREDPYEQYF
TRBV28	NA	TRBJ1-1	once	TGTGCCAGCAGTTTCTACAGGGAGAAGGCTGAAGCTTTCTTT	CASSFYREKAEAFF
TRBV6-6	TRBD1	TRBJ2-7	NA	TGTGCCAGCAGTTCCTACAGGGGCCGCTCCTACGAGCAGTACTTC	CASSSYRGRSYEQYF
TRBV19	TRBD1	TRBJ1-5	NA	TGTGCCAGTAGTATAAATGTGGGGGACAGGGAGATTAGCAATCAGCCCCAGCATTTT	CASSINVGDREISNQPQHF
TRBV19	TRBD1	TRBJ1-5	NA	TGTGCCAGTATGGGACAGTATAGCAATCAGCCCCAGCATTTT	CASMGQYSNQPQHF
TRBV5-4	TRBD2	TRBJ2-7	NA	TGTGCCAGCAGCCCGGGGACCCCGGGACTAGTCACCTACGAGCAGTACTTC	CASSPGTPGLVTYEQYF
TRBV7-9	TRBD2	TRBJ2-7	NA	TGTGCCAGCAGCTTAGGTAGCGGGAGGGGAACGGCGCAGTACTTC	CASSLGSGRGTAQYF
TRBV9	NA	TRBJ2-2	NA	TGTGCCAGCAGCACCGGACAATTCTCTGGGGAGCTGTTTTTT	CASSTGQFSGELFF
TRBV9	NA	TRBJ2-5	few	TGTGCCAGCAGCGTAGTCGGCCAAGAGACCCAGTACTTC	CASSVVGQETQYF
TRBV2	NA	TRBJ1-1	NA	TGTGCCAGCAGTGAAAGGGGGAGAGAAGCTTTCTTT	CASSERGREAFF
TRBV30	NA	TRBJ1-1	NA	TGTGCCTGGAGTGTCGGGGGGAACACTGAAGCTTTCTTT	CAWSVGGNTEAFF
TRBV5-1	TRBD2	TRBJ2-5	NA	TGCGCCAGCAGCTTGGCCGGGGGGGAGACCCAGTACTTC	CASSLAGGETQYF
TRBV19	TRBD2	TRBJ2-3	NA	TGTGCCAGTAGCCCGAGACTAGCGGGAGGGATAGATACGCAGTATTTT	CASSPRLAGGIDTQYF
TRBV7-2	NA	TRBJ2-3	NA	TGTGCCAGCAGCTTACACACAGATACGCAGTATTTT	CASSLHTDTQYF
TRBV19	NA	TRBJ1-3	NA	TGTGCCAGTAGTGCGTCCACAGGTCCCGGAAACACCATATATTTT	CASSASTGPGNTIYF
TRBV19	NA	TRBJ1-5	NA	TGTGCCAGTAGTCCCCAGGGGAGCAATCAGCCCCAGCATTTT	CASSPQGSNQPQHF
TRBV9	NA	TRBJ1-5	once	TGTGCCAGCAGCGCTTTGACAGGCGGGGGGCCCCAGCATTTT	CASSALTGGGPQHF
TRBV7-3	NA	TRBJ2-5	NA	TGTGCCAGCAGCTTAGGAGGCTGGGAGACCCAGTACTTC	CASSLGGWETQYF
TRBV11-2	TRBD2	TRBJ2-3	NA	TGTGCCAGCAGCCGCCGACTAGCGGGCACAGATACGCAGTATTTT	CASSRRLAGTDTQYF
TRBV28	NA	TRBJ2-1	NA	TGTGCCAGCAGTCTTTACTACAATGAGCAGTTCTTC	CASSLYYNEQFF
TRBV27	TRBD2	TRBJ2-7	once	TGTGCCAGCAGTTCTGGGACTAGCGGGAGGTACGAGCAGTACTTC	CASSSGTSGRYEQYF
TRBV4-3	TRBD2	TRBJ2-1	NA	TGCGCCAGCAGCCAGGAACATCTAGCGGGAGTTGATGAGCAGTTCTTC	CASSQEHLAGVDEQFF
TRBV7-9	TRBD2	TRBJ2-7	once	TGTGCCAGCAGCTTATCCGGGGGGAGCACCTACGAGCAGTACTTC	CASSLSGGSTYEQYF
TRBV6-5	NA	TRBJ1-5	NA	TGTGCCAGCACCGAAGGACAGTACAATCAGCCCCAGCATTTT	CASTEGQYNQPQHF
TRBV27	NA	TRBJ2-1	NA	TGTGCCAGCAGTTTGACGGGGGAGCAGTTCTTC	CASSLTGEQFF
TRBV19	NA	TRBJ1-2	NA	TGTGCCAGTAGTATCGGGGTCTATAACTCGGGCTATGGCTACACCTTC	CASSIGVYNSGYGYTF
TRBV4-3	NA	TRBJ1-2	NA	TGCGCCAGCAGCCAAGGAGCAGGGGCGTTCGGCTATGGCTACACCTTC	CASSQGAGAFGYGYTF
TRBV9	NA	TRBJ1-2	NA	TGTGCCAGCAGCGCGGGGGGGAACCTCTATGGCTACACCTTC	CASSAGGNLYGYTF
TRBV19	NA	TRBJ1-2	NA	TGTGCCAGTAGTATGAGGGCTAACTATGGCTACACCTTC	CASSMRANYGYTF
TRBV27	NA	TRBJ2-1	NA	TGTGCCAGCAGCCCGGTTGGGGACTCCAATGAGCAGTTCTTC	CASSPVGDSNEQFF
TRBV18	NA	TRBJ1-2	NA	TGTGCCAGCTCACGCGGAGAAGTTAACTATGGCTACACCTTC	CASSRGEVNYGYTF
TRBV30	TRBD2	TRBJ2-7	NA	TGTGCCTGGAGCCTACGGACTAGCGGGATCGACGAGCAGTACTTC	CAWSLRTSGIDEQYF
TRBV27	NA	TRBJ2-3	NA	TGTGCCAGCAGCTTGGGCTTAGCGGAGCGGACAGATACGCAGTATTTT	CASSLGLAERTDTQYF
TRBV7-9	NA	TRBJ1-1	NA	TGTGCCAGCAGCCCACGGACAGCGAACACTGAAGCTTTCTTT	CASSPRTANTEAFF
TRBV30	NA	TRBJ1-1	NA	TGTGCCTGGAGTCTAGGGCGGGGGAACACTGAAGCTTTCTTT	CAWSLGRGNTEAFF
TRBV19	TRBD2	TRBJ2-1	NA	TGTGCCAGTAGTATAGACGGGAGGACCAATGAGCAGTTCTTC	CASSIDGRTNEQFF
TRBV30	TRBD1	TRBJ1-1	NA	TGTGCCTGGAGTGCGGGGACAGTTCGTAGGACTGAAGCTTTCTTT	CAWSAGTVRRTEAFF
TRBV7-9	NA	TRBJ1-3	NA	TGTGCCAGCAGCTCAGGGATCTCTGGAAACACCATATATTTT	CASSSGISGNTIYF
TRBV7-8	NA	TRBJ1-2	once	TGTGCCAGCAGCTTAGCGGGGGCGGTCTATGGCTACACCTTC	CASSLAGAVYGYTF
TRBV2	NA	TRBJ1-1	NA	TGTGCCAGGACGGCGCAGAGGTACACTGAAGCTTTCTTT	CARTAQRYTEAFF
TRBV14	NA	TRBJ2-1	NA	TGTGCCAGCAGCCCCCAACCGGCTAGCTGGCTGGGCAATGAGCAGTTCTTC	CASSPQPASWLGNEQFF
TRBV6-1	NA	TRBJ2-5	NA	TGTGCCAGCAGTTCCCCCTGGGGGGGGCGAGAGACCCAGTACTTC	CASSSPWGGRETQYF
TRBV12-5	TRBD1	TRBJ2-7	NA	TGTGCTAGCCCCGTGGAATGGGACAGGGGCGAGCAGTACTTC	CASPVEWDRGEQYF